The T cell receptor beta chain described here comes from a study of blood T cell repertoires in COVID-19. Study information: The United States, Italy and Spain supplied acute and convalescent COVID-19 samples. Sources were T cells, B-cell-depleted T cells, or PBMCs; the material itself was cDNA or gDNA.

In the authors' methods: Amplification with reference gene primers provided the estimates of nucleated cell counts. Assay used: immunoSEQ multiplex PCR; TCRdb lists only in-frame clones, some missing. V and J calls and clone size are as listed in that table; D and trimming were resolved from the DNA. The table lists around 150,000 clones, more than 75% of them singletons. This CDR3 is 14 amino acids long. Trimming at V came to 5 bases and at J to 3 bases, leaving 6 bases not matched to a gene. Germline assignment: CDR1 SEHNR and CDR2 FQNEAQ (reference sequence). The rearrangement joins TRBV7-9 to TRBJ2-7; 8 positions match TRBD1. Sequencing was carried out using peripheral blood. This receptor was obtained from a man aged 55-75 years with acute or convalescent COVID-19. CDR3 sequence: CASSLGQASYEQYF. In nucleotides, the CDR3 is TGTGCCAGCAGCCTGGGACAGGCAAGCTACGAGCAGTACTTC.